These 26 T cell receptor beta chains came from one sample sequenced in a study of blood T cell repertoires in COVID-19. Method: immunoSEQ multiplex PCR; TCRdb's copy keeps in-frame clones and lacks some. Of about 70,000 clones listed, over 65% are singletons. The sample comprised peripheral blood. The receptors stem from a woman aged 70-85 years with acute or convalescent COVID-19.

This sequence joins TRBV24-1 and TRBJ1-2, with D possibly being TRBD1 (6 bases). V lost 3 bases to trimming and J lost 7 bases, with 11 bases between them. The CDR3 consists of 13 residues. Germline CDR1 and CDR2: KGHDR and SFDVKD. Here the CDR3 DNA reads TGTGCCACCAGTGATGGTCAGGGGAGTGGCTACACCTTC. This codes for CATSDGQGSGYTF.

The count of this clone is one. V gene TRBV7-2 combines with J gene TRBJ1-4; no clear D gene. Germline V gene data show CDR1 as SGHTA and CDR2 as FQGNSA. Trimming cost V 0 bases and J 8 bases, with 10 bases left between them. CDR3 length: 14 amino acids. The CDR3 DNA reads TGTGCCAGCAGCTTAGCCGGAGTTCCGGAAAAACTGTTTTTT. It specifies CASSLAGVPEKLFF.

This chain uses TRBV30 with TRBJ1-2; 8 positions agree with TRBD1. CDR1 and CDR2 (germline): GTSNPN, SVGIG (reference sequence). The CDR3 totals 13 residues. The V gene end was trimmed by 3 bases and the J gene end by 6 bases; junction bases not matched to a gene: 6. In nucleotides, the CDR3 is TGTGCCTGGAGCCAAGACAGGGGAGATGGCTACACCTTC. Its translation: CAWSQDRGDGYTF.

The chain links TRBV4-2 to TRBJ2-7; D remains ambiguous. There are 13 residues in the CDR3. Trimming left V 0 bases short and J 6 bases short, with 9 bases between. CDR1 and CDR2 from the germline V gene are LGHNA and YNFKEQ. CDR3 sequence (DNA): TGTGCCAGCAGCCAAGATTGGCTAGGCGAGCAGTACTTC. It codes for CASSQDWLGEQYF.

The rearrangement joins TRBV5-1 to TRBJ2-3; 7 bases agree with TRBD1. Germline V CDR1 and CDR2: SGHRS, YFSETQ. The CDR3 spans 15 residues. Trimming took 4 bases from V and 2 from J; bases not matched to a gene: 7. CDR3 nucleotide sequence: TGCGCCAGCAGCAGACTGACAGGGAACACAGATACGCAGTATTTT. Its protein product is CASSRLTGNTDTQYF.

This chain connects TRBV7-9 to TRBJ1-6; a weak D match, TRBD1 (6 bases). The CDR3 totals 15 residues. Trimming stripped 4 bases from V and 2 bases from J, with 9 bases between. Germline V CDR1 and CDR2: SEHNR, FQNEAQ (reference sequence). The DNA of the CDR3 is TGTGCCAGCAGCTCCGGACAGACCTATAATTCACCCCTCCACTTT. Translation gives CASSSGQTYNSPLHF.

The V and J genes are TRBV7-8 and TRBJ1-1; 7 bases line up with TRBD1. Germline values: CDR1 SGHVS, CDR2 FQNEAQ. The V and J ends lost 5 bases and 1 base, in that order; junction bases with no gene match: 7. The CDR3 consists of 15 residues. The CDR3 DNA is TGTGCCAGCAGCCAGTGGACAGGACCGAACACTGAAGCTTTCTTT. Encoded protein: CASSQWTGPNTEAFF. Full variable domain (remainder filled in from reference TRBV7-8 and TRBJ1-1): GAGVSQSPRYKVAKRGQDVALRCDPISGHVSLFWYQQALGQGPEFLTYFQNEAQLDKSGLPSDRFFAERPEGSVSTLKIQRTQQEDSAVYLCASSQWTGPNTEAFFGQGTRLTVV.

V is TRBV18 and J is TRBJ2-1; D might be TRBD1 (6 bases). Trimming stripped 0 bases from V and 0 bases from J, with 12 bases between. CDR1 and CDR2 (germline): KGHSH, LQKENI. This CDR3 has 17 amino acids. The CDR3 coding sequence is TGTGCCAGCTCACCACCCATCCGGGACAACTCCTACAATGAGCAGTTCTTC. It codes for CASSPPIRDNSYNEQFF.

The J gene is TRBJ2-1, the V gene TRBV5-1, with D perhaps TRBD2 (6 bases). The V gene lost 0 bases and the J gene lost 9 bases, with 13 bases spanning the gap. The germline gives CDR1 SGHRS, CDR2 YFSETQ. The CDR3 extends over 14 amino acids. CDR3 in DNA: TGCGCCAGCAGCTTGGTTGGGGGAGCGGGTGAGCAGTTCTTC. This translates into CASSLVGGAGEQFF. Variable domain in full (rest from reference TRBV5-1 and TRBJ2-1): KAGVTQTPRYLIKTRGQQVTLSCSPISGHRSVSWYQQTPGQGLQFLFEYFSETQRNKGNFPGRFSGRQFSNSRSEMNVSTLELGDSALYLCASSLVGGAGEQFFGPGTRLTVL.

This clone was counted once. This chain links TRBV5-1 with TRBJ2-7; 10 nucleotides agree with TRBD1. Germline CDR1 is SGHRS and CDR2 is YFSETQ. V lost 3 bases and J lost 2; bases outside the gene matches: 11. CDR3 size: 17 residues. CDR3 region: CASSSGSGTGAPYEQYF. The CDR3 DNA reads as TGCGCCAGCAGCTCAGGCTCCGGGACAGGGGCTCCCTACGAGCAGTACTTC.

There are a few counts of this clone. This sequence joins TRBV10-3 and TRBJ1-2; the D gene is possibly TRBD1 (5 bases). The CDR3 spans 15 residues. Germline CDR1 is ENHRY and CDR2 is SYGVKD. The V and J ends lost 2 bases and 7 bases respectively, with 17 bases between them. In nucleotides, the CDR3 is TGTGCCATCAGTGAGCCGGGAGGGACCCAAGGTGGCTACACCTTC. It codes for CAISEPGGTQGGYTF.

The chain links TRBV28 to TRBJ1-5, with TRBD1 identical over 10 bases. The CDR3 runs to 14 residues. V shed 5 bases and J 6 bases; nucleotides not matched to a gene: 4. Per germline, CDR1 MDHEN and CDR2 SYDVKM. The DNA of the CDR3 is TGTGCCAGCAGTCCTGGACAGGGGGGTCAGCCCCAGCATTTT. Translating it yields CASSPGQGGQPQHF.

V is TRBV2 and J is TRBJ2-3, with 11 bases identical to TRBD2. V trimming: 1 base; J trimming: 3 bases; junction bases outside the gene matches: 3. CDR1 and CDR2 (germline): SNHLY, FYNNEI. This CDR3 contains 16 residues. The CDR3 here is CASSEGLAGGTDTQYF. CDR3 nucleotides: TGTGCCAGCAGTGAAGGGCTAGCGGGGGGTACAGATACGCAGTATTTT.

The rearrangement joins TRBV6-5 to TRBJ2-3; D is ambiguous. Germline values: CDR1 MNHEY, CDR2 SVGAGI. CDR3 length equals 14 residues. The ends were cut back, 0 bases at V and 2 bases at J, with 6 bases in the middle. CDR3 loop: CASSYSPITDTQYF. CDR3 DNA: TGTGCCAGCAGTTACTCCCCAATCACAGATACGCAGTATTTT.

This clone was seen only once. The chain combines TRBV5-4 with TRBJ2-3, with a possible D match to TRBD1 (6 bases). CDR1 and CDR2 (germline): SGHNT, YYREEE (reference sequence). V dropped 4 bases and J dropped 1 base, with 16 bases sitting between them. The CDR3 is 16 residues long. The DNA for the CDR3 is TGTGCCAGCAGCCGAACCGCGGACAGACGCACAGATACGCAGTATTTT. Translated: CASSRTADRRTDTQYF.

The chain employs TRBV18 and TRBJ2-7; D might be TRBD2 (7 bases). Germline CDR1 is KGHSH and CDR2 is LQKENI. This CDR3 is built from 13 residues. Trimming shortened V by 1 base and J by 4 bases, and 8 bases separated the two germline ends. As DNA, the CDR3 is TGTGCCAGCTCACCACAGGGGGGGTACGAGCAGTACTTC. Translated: CASSPQGGYEQYF.

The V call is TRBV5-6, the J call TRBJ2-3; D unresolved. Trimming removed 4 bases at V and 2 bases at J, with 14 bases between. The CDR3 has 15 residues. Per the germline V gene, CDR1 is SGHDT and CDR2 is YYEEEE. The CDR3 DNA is TGTGCCAGCAGCGGTACTTACGCCACCACAGATACGCAGTATTTT. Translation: CASSGTYATTDTQYF.

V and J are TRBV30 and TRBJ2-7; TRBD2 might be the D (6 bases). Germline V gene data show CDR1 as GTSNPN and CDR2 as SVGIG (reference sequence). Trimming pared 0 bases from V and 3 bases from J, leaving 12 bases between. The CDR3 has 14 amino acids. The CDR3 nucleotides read TGTGCCTGGAGTGTTTGGGGGGTGAGCTACGAGCAGTACTTC. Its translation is CAWSVWGVSYEQYF. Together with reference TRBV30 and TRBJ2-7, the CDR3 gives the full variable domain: SQTIHQWPATLVQPVGSPLSLECTVEGTSNPNLYWYRQAAGRGLQLLFYSVGIGQISSEVPQNLSASRPQDRQFILSSKKLLLSDSGFYLCAWSVWGVSYEQYFGPGTRLTVT.

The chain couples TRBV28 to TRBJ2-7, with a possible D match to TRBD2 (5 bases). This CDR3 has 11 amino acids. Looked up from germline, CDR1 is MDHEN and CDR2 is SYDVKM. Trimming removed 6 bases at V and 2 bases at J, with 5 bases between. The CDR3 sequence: CASREAYEQYF. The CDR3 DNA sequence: TGTGCCAGCAGGGAGGCCTACGAGCAGTACTTC.

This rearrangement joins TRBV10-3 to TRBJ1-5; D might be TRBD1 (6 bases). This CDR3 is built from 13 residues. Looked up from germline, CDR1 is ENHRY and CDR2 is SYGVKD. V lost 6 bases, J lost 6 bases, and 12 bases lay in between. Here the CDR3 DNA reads TGTGCCATCAGCCCGCAGGGGAGTCAGCCCCAGCATTTT. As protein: CAISPQGSQPQHF.

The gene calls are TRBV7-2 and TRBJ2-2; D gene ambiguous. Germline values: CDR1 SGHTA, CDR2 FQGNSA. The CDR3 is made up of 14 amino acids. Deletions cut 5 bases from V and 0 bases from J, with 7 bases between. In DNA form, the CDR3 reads TGTGCCAGCAGCAAAACTGCGAACACCGGGGAGCTGTTTTTT. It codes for CASSKTANTGELFF. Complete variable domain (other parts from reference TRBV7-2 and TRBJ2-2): GAGVSQSPSNKVTEKGKDVELRCDPISGHTALYWYRQSLGQGLEFLIYFQGNSAPDKSGLPSDRFSAERTGGSVSTLTIQRTQQEDSAVYLCASSKTANTGELFFGEGSRLTVL.

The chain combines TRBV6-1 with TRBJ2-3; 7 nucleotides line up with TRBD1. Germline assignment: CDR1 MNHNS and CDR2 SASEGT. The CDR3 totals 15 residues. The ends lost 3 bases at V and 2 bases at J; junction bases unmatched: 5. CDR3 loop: CASSEGTAFTDTQYF. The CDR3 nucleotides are TGTGCCAGCAGTGAGGGGACAGCTTTCACAGATACGCAGTATTTT.

The CDR3 DNA is TGTGCCAGCAGCTTAGCAACGGGGATAGACTATGGCTACACCTTC. Its translation: CASSLATGIDYGYTF. The rearrangement joins TRBV7-9 to TRBJ1-2; D is uncertain. This CDR3 has 15 residues. In germline, CDR1 is SEHNR, CDR2 FQNEAQ (reference sequence). Trimming cost V 0 bases and J 3 bases, with 11 bases left between them.

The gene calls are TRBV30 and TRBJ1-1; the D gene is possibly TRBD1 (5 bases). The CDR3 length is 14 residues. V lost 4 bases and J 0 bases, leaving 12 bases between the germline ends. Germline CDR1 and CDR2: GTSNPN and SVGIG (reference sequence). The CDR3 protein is CAWTVGAMNTEAFF. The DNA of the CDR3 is TGTGCCTGGACAGTTGGGGCTATGAACACTGAAGCTTTCTTT.

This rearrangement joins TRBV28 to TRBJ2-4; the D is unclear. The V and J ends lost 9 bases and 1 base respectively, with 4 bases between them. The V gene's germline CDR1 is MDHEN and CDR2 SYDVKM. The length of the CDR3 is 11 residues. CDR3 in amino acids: CASAAKNIQYF. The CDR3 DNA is TGTGCCAGTGCGGCCAAAAACATTCAGTACTTC.

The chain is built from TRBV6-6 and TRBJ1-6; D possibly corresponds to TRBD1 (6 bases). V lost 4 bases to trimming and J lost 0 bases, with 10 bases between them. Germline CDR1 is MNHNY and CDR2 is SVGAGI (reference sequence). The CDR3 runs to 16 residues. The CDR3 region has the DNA TGTGCCAGCAGTTCCCAGGGGCGCTCCTATAATTCACCCCTCCACTTT. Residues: CASSSQGRSYNSPLHF.